These 14 T cell receptor beta chains came from one sample sequenced in a study of cytomegalovirus exposure and HLA in healthy donors. Primers for the PCR totalled 60 Vbeta and 13 Jbeta. Repertoires were generated with immunoSEQ multiplex PCR, while TCRdb's copy carries only in-frame clones and drops some. Here the sample spans approximately 240,000 clones, around nine tenths being singletons. Input material: PBMCs. Receptors originate from a woman younger than 35 in good health and CMV-seronegative.

This rearrangement joins TRBV19 to TRBJ2-4, with D perhaps matching TRBD2 (7 bases). The CDR3 consists of 14 residues. Looked up from germline, CDR1 is LNHDA and CDR2 is SQIVND (reference sequence). V lost 9 bases and J 0 bases, leaving 12 bases between the germline ends. CDR3 DNA: TGTGCCAGGGGGGAGGGGGTAGCCAAAAACATTCAGTACTTC. Translated, it gives CARGEGVAKNIQYF. Full variable domain (remainder filled in from reference TRBV19 and TRBJ2-4): DGGITQSPKYLFRKEGQNVTLSCEQNLNHDAMYWYRQDPGQGLRLIYYSQIVNDFQKGDIAEGYSVSREKKESFPLTVTSAQKNPTAFYLCARGEGVAKNIQYFGAGTRLSVL.

This clone has a handful of counts. The gene calls are TRBV12-5 and TRBJ1-2, with 7 bases aligning to TRBD1. The CDR3 loop spans 12 amino acids. Trimming took 8 bases from V and 4 from J; bases not matched to a gene: 4. Germline CDR1 LGHNT, CDR2 FRNRAP. CDR3: CASTGVGYGYTF. CDR3 DNA sequence: TGTGCTAGTACAGGGGTGGGCTATGGCTACACCTTC.

The rearrangement joins TRBV11-2 to TRBJ2-7, with D perhaps TRBD1 (6 bases). Trimming took 4 bases from V and 3 from J, leaving 10 bases between them. The CDR3 runs to 13 residues. Germline V gene sequence: CDR1 SGHAT, CDR2 FQNNGV. CDR3 in amino acids: CASSSTGFYEQYF. The CDR3 region has the DNA TGTGCCAGCAGCTCAACAGGGTTCTACGAGCAGTACTTC.

This clone was recorded only once. The chain links TRBV10-2 to TRBJ1-3; tentative D call: TRBD1 (6 bases). The V gene's germline CDR1 is WSHSY and CDR2 SAAADI. There are 14 residues in the CDR3. V gave up 5 bases and J gave up 8 bases, with 16 bases separating them. The CDR3 region is CASSLTGLGDTIYF. For the CDR3, the DNA is TGCGCCAGCAGTTTAACAGGGCTGGGGGACACCATATATTTT.

This chain connects TRBV6-5 to TRBJ1-2; D is unresolved. CDR3 length: 14 amino acids. The V end lost 0 bases, the J end lost 5 bases, and 10 bases lay between the germline ends. Germline lookup yields CDR1 MNHEY and CDR2 SVGAGI. The CDR3 reads CASSYSEVSYGYTF. CDR3 coding DNA: TGTGCCAGCAGTTACTCAGAGGTGTCGTATGGCTACACCTTC.

CDR3 sequence: CASSRGLAVQETQYF. CDR3 nucleotide sequence: TGCGCCAGCAGCCGGGGACTAGCGGTACAAGAGACCCAGTACTTC. The V gene is TRBV4-3, the J gene TRBJ2-5; TRBD2 aligns across 11 bases. In germline, CDR1 is LGHNA, CDR2 YSLEER. Trimming removed 4 bases from V and 2 bases from J; junction bases left unmatched: 3. The CDR3 has 15 amino acids.

Of note for this clone: This specimen includes other DNA sequences encoding the same CDR3. This sequence joins TRBV29-1 and TRBJ1-1, with D hard to call. Germline V lookup: CDR1 SQVTM, CDR2 ANQGSEA. Trimming stripped 1 base from V and 0 bases from J, with 6 bases between. The CDR3 is 13 residues long. The DNA for the CDR3 is TGCAGCGTTGAAGGGCGGATGAACACTGAAGCTTTCTTT. It yields the protein CSVEGRMNTEAFF. The full variable domain, in which reference TRBV29-1 and TRBJ1-1 provide the parts outside the CDR3, is SAVISQKPSRDICQRGTSLTIQCQVDSQVTMMFWYRQQPGQSLTLIATANQGSEATYESGFVIDKFPISRPNLTFSTLTVSNMSPEDSSIYLCSVEGRMNTEAFFGQGTRLTVV.

The genes are TRBV6-6 and TRBJ1-4; 8 positions match TRBD1. CDR1 and CDR2 from the germline V gene are MNHNY and SVGAGI (reference sequence). The V and J ends lost 5 bases and 7 bases, in that order; junction bases with no gene match: 6. This CDR3 is built from 14 residues. For the CDR3, the DNA is TGTGCCAGCAGTACACTAGACAGGGGTGAAAAACTGTTTTTT. Its translation: CASSTLDRGEKLFF.

The chain employs TRBV7-9 and TRBJ2-5; TRBD2 is a possible D gene (5 bases). The J call may be wrong; the DNA end is better matched by TRBJ2-7. This CDR3 spans 15 amino acids. The germline V gene has CDR1 SEHNR and CDR2 FQNEAQ (reference sequence). CDR3 region: CASSLGPDSSYEQYF. For the CDR3, the DNA is TGTGCCAGCAGCTTAGGTCCGGACTCGTCCTACGAGCAGTACTTC.

The chain uses TRBV6-4 and TRBJ1-5; TRBD1 matches at 7 bases. J gave up 1 base and V 4 bases, and 4 bases lay outside the gene matches. Germline CDR1 MRHNA, CDR2 SNTAGT. The CDR3 consists of 15 residues. The DNA for the CDR3 is TGTGCCAGCAGTGTGCAGGGGGGAAGCAATCAGCCCCAGCATTTT. This encodes CASSVQGGSNQPQHF.

The chain employs TRBV30 and TRBJ1-5; no clear D gene. Germline assignment: CDR1 GTSNPN and CDR2 SVGIG (reference sequence). This CDR3 has 13 residues. V lost 2 bases, J lost 0 bases, and 5 bases lay in between. The CDR3 DNA sequence: TGTGCCTGGAGTCCTAATAGCAATCAGCCCCAGCATTTT. It encodes CAWSPNSNQPQHF.

The gene calls are TRBV29-1 and TRBJ1-1, with TRBD1 identical over 9 bases. V lost 0 bases and J lost 5; bases outside the gene matches: 19. The CDR3 spans 19 residues. Germline CDR1 reads SQVTM; CDR2 reads ANQGSEA. CDR3 DNA: TGCAGCGTTGAAGATCGCGTTGGTGGGACAGGGTGGTGGATTACTGAAGCTTTCTTT. It is translated as CSVEDRVGGTGWWITEAFF.

This chain connects TRBV2 to TRBJ1-2; D may be TRBD1 (5 bases). The CDR3 spans 15 residues. Germline V gene lookup returns CDR1 SNHLY and CDR2 FYNNEI. Trimming removed 3 bases from V and 7 bases from J, with 18 bases in between. The CDR3 spells CASSEPGGGSIGYTF. In nucleotides, the CDR3 is TGTGCCAGCAGTGAGCCCGGCGGGGGGAGTATTGGCTACACCTTC.

This sequence joins TRBV14 and TRBJ2-3, with 7 bases that match TRBD2. Unmatched junction bases numbered 12, after V lost 5 bases and J lost 4 bases. The CDR3 extends over 16 amino acids. From germline, CDR1 is SGHDN and CDR2 FVKESK. The CDR3: CASSTRTGGGADTQYF. The CDR3 DNA reads TGTGCCAGCAGCACACGGACGGGAGGAGGCGCAGATACGCAGTATTTT.